Below, 21 T cell receptor beta chains from the same sample are listed, as sequenced in a study of blood T cell repertoires in COVID-19 (dated by TCRdb to 2020 to 2021). Library generation was performed with the immunoSEQ multiplex PCR assay. TCRdb holds this immuneACCESS table with in-frame rearrangements only. Some clones are missing; in checked studies, unresolved V genes explain under half, and the rest has no known cause. The sample data list 200,000 to 300,000 clones, and around 90% of these were observed just once. The top ten clonotypes cover about 0.65% of the sample. What was sequenced was peripheral blood. The receptors here all came from a human donor in a cohort sampled during active COVID-19.

This chain links TRBV5-1 with TRBJ2-1, with 9 bases fitting TRBD2. Trimming cost V 2 bases and J 5 bases; bases outside gene matches: 8. The CDR3 has 16 amino acids. Germline V gene sequence: CDR1 SGHRS, CDR2 YFSETQ. The CDR3 sequence: CASSFKAGGPNNEQFF. CDR3 DNA sequence: TGCGCCAGCAGCTTTAAAGCGGGAGGCCCTAACAATGAGCAGTTCTTC.

The genes are TRBV5-6 and TRBJ2-7; TRBD2 matches at 7 bases. The CDR3 is 13 amino acids. Germline V lookup: CDR1 SGHDT, CDR2 YYEEEE. With 5 bases clipped from V and 2 bases from J, the junction kept 4 bases outside the gene matches. CDR3 loop: CASRGGGAYEQYF. The CDR3 nucleotides read TGTGCCAGCAGAGGCGGGGGTGCCTACGAGCAGTACTTC.

V gene TRBV7-2 combines with J gene TRBJ1-5, with a tentative D call TRBD1 (5 bases). Germline-derived CDR1 and CDR2 are SGHTA and FQGNSA. CDR3 size: 16 residues. V was trimmed by 2 bases and J by 2 bases, leaving 13 bases between them. This CDR3 is CASSLLQGSGNQPQHF. The CDR3 DNA follows: TGTGCCAGCAGCTTACTTCAGGGATCGGGCAATCAGCCCCAGCATTTT.

The V call is TRBV10-1, the J call TRBJ1-1, with no clear D. The CDR3 extends over 13 amino acids. Germline V gene data show CDR1 as WNHNN and CDR2 as SYGVQD (reference sequence). Trimming left V 0 bases short and J 1 base short, with 3 bases between. CDR3 DNA sequence: TGCGCCAGCAGTGAGTCGAGGAACACTGAAGCTTTCTTT. Translating it yields CASSESRNTEAFF.

The chain combines TRBV11-2 with TRBJ2-7, with a tentative D call TRBD2 (6 bases). Per the germline V gene, CDR1 is SGHAT and CDR2 is FQNNGV. V lost 6 bases to trimming and J lost 2 bases, with 17 bases between them. CDR3 length: 15 amino acids. CDR3 bases: TGTGCCAGCAGGCAAGCCGGGACTTTTCCCTACGAGCAGTACTTC. It codes for CASRQAGTFPYEQYF.

CDR3 sequence (DNA): TGTGCCAGTAGTATCCGGACTGGTTCAGGTACCCAGTACTTC. Its protein product is CASSIRTGSGTQYF. This chain uses TRBV19 with TRBJ2-5; TRBD2 might be the D (5 bases). The CDR3 extends over 14 amino acids. Germline loops: CDR1 LNHDA, CDR2 SQIVND (reference sequence). Trimming stripped 3 bases from V and 8 bases from J, with 16 bases between.

The V gene is TRBV19, the J gene TRBJ2-7, with 7 bases aligning to TRBD1. V shed 5 bases and J 2 bases; nucleotides not matched to a gene: 12. Germline V lookup: CDR1 LNHDA, CDR2 SQIVND (reference sequence). The CDR3 covers 16 residues. The CDR3 here is CASSALQGRSAYEQYF. In DNA form, the CDR3 reads TGTGCCAGTAGTGCGTTACAGGGGAGATCTGCCTACGAGCAGTACTTC. Based on the CDR3 plus reference TRBV19 and TRBJ2-7, the full variable domain is DGGITQSPKYLFRKEGQNVTLSCEQNLNHDAMYWYRQDPGQGLRLIYYSQIVNDFQKGDIAEGYSVSREKKESFPLTVTSAQKNPTAFYLCASSALQGRSAYEQYFGPGTRLTVT.

The V and J genes are TRBV21-1 and TRBJ1-3. TRBV21-1 is listed as a pseudogene. This CDR3 is built from 17 residues. The CDR3 bases are TGTGCCAGCAGCAAACCGTGGAGCGGTAGCTCTGGAAACACCATATATTTT. Amino acids: CASSKPWSGSSGNTIYF.

Concerning this clone: This sample includes further DNA sequences coding for the same CDR3. V and J are TRBV7-2 and TRBJ2-7, with 11 bases that match TRBD2. This CDR3 has 14 residues. With V trimmed by 2 bases and J by 3 bases, 0 bases remained unmatched. Germline assignment: CDR1 SGHTA and CDR2 FQGNSA. This CDR3 reads CASSLTSGSYEQYF. In nucleotides, the CDR3 is TGTGCCAGCAGCTTAACTAGCGGGAGCTACGAGCAGTACTTC.

The rearrangement uses TRBV5-1 and TRBJ2-3, with TRBD1 identical over 9 bases. After removal of 0 bases from V and 1 base from J, the junction contained 0 bases not matched to a gene. This CDR3 is built from 15 residues. Germline CDR1 SGHRS, CDR2 YFSETQ. DNA of the CDR3: TGCGCCAGCAGCTTGGGGACAGGGGGCACAGATACGCAGTATTTT. It translates to CASSLGTGGTDTQYF.

This clone was detected a few times. The gene calls are TRBV5-4 and TRBJ2-5, with D tentatively TRBD2 (5 bases). The germline V gene has CDR1 SGHNT and CDR2 YYREEE (reference sequence). The CDR3 loop spans 13 amino acids. V dropped 2 bases and J dropped 5 bases, with 10 bases sitting between them. DNA of the CDR3: TGTGCCAGCAGCTTTAGAGGCGGGGAGACCCAGTACTTC. It specifies CASSFRGGETQYF.

The chain uses TRBV7-9 and TRBJ2-7; maybe TRBD1 (5 bases). The germline V gene encodes CDR1 SEHNR and CDR2 FQNEAQ (reference sequence). The CDR3 length is 14 residues. V was trimmed by 5 bases and J by 5 bases, leaving 16 bases between them. The CDR3 DNA is TGTGCCAGCAGCACCCGTACAGGTGTCCACGAGCAGTACTTC. Protein sequence: CASSTRTGVHEQYF.

The CDR3 here is CASSVEGVATNEKLFF. The CDR3 DNA follows: TGTGCCAGCAGCGTAGAAGGGGTAGCAACTAATGAAAAACTGTTTTTT. The chain is built from TRBV9 and TRBJ1-4; TRBD1 is a possible D gene (5 bases). Trimming shortened V by 0 bases and J by 0 bases, and 9 bases separated the two germline ends. The CDR3 loop spans 16 amino acids. Germline CDR1 and CDR2: SGDLS and YYNGEE.

The chain links TRBV21-1 to TRBJ2-7; the DNA was not used to check the table's D call, TRBD1. TRBV21-1 is termed a pseudogene. The CDR3 is made up of 15 amino acids. Written as DNA, the CDR3 is TGTGCCAGCAGCTATCCGGGACAGGGGGTCTACGAGCAGTACTTC. Protein: CASSYPGQGVYEQYF.

The chain is built from TRBV20-1 and TRBJ1-1, with a possible D match to TRBD1 (6 bases). CDR1 and CDR2 from the germline V gene are DFQATT and SNEGSKA (reference sequence). V was shortened by 3 bases and J by 5 bases, with 19 bases between the two germline ends. The CDR3 spans 15 residues. The CDR3 is CSASLATGLGTEAFF. CDR3 DNA sequence: TGCAGTGCTAGTCTAGCAACAGGGTTGGGGACTGAAGCTTTCTTT.

This chain uses TRBV14 with TRBJ2-7; TRBD1 might be the D (5 bases). This CDR3 is built from 12 residues. Looked up from germline, CDR1 is SGHDN and CDR2 is FVKESK. Trimming left V 0 bases short and J 12 bases short, with 12 bases between. In DNA form, the CDR3 reads TGTGCCAGCAGCCAAGATCGTCGGACATCGTACTTC. It is translated as CASSQDRRTSYF.

The genes are TRBV10-3 and TRBJ2-5, with D perhaps matching TRBD2 (6 bases). The CDR3 extends over 13 amino acids. Between the trimmed V and J ends, which lost 4 bases and 3 bases, there was a span of 9 bases. Germline V lookup: CDR1 ENHRY, CDR2 SYGVKD. CDR3 DNA: TGTGCCATCAGTGTCCGACTAGAAGAGACCCAGTACTTC. Translated: CAISVRLEETQYF.

V is TRBV4-2 and J is TRBJ1-2, with 10 bases identical to TRBD1. The J segment lost 5 bases and the V segment lost 1 base, leaving 4 bases of the junction unmatched. CDR3 size: 15 residues. CDR1 is LGHNA, CDR2 YNFKEQ, per germline. In DNA, the CDR3 is TGTGCCAGCAGCCAAGGACAGGGGGCTTGGTATGGCTACACCTTC. Protein: CASSQGQGAWYGYTF.

V and J are TRBV6-2 or TRBV6-3 and TRBJ2-3; D uncertain. The CDR3 is made up of 13 amino acids. In germline, CDR1 is MNHEY, CDR2 SVGEGT. V dropped 0 bases and J dropped 5 bases, with 6 bases sitting between them. The CDR3 DNA reads TGTGCCAGCAGTTACTCGTACGGAGATACGCAGTATTTT. Protein: CASSYSYGDTQYF.

The rearrangement uses TRBV7-2 and TRBJ1-2; D is possibly TRBD1 (5 bases). This CDR3 spans 14 amino acids. Trimming removed 8 bases at V and 3 bases at J, with 16 bases between. Germline V gives CDR1 SGHTA, CDR2 FQGNSA. CDR3 sequence (DNA): TGTGCCAGCGATGAGGTGGGGGAGGACTATGGCTACACCTTC. It specifies CASDEVGEDYGYTF.

The chain combines TRBV6-2 or TRBV6-3 with TRBJ1-1; TRBD1 is a possible D gene (6 bases). CDR1 and CDR2 from the germline V gene are MNHEY and SVGEGT. V dropped 4 bases and J dropped 4 bases, with 13 bases sitting between them. This CDR3 spans 14 amino acids. The CDR3 reads CASSLVGRGTEAFF. The CDR3, as DNA: TGTGCCAGCAGTTTGGTTGGCAGGGGCACTGAAGCTTTCTTT.